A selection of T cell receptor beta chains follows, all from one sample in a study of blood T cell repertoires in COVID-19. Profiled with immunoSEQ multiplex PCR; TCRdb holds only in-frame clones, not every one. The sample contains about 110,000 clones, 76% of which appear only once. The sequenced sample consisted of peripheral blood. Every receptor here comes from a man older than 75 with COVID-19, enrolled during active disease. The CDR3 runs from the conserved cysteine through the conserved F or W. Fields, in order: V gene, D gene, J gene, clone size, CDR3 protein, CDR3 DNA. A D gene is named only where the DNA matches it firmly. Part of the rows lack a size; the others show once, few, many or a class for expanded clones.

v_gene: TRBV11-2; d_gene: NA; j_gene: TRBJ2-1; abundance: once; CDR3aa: CASSLYRGGEQFF; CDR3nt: TGTGCCAGCAGCTTATACAGGGGAGGTGAGCAGTTCTTC
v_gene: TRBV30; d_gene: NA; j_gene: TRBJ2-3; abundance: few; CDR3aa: CAWSGSSTDTQYF; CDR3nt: TGTGCCTGGAGTGGTTCTAGCACAGATACGCAGTATTTT
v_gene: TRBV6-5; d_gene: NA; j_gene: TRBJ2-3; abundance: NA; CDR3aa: CASRLTEISTRDF; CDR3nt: TGTGCCAGCAGGTTAACTGAAATATCGACGAGGGATTTT
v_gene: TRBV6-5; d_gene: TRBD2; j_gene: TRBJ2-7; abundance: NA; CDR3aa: CASSYSMGREVYEQYF; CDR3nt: TGTGCCAGCAGTTACTCGATGGGGCGGGAGGTCTACGAGCAGTACTTC
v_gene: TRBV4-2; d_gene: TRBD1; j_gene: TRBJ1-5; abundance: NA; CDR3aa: CASSPGTGDQPQHF; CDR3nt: TGTGCCAGCAGCCCCGGGACAGGGGATCAGCCCCAGCATTTT
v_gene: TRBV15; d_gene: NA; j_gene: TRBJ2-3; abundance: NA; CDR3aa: CATSLLAASTDTQYF; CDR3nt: TGTGCCACCAGCCTTCTAGCTGCTAGCACAGATACGCAGTATTTT
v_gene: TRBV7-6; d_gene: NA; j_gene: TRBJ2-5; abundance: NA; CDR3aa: CASSPAESIAGETQYF; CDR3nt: TGTGCCAGCAGCCCAGCCGAGTCGATTGCGGGAGAGACCCAGTACTTC
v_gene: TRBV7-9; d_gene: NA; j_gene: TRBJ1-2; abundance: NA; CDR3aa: CASSSLDRASYGYTF; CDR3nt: TGTGCCAGCAGCTCTCTCGACAGAGCCTCCTATGGCTACACCTTC
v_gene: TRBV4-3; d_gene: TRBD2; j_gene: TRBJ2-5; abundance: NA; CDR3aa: CASSQARASGETQYF; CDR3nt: TGCGCCAGCAGCCAAGCTCGGGCTAGCGGCGAGACCCAGTACTTC
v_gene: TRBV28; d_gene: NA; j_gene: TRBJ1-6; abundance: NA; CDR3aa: CASSQTGWPLHF; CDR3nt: TGTGCCAGCAGTCAGACAGGTTGGCCCCTCCACTTT
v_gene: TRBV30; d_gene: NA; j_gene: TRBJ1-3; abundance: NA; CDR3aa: CAWSGTSGNTIYF; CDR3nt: TGTGCCTGGAGTGGGACTTCTGGAAACACCATATATTTT
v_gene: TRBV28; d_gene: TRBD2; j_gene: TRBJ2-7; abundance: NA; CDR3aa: CASSLRQGKRTSGPAVYEQYF; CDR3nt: TGTGCCAGCAGTTTAAGACAGGGTAAGAGGACTAGCGGGCCGGCCGTCTACGAGCAGTACTTC
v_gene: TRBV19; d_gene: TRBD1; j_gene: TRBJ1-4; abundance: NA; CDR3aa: CASSRPTGSGWEKLFF; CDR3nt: TGTGCCAGTAGTCGACCGACAGGGTCGGGATGGGAAAAACTGTTTTTT
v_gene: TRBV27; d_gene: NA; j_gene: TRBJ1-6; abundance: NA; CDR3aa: CASSLRRVGSSYNSPLHF; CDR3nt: TGTGCCAGCAGTTTACGGAGGGTAGGCAGCTCCTATAATTCACCCCTCCACTTT
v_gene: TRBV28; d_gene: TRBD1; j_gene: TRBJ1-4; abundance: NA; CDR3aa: CASRKTGGDEKLFF; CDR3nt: TGTGCCAGCAGGAAGACAGGGGGGGACGAAAAACTGTTTTTT
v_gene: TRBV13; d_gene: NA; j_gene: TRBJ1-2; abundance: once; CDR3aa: CASRPQDYGYTF; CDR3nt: TGTGCCAGCCGTCCCCAGGACTATGGCTACACCTTC
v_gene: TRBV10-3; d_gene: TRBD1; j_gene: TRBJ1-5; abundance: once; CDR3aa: CAISEGTGQYQPQHF; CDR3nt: TGTGCCATCAGTGAGGGGACAGGGCAATATCAGCCCCAGCATTTT
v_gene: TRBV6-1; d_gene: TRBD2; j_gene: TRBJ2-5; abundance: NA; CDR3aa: CASSERGLAGGGETQYF; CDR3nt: TGTGCCAGCAGTGAAAGGGGACTAGCGGGAGGTGGAGAGACCCAGTACTTC
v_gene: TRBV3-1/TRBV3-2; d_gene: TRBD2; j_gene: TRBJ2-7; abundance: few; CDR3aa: CASSQPGRAYEQYF; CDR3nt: TGTGCCAGCAGCCAACCAGGGAGGGCCTACGAGCAGTACTTC
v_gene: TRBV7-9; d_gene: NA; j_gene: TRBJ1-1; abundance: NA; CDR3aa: CASSLTGEWATEAFF; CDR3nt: TGTGCCAGCAGCTTAACGGGAGAATGGGCCACTGAAGCTTTCTTT
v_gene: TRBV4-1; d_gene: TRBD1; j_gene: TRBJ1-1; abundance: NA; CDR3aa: CASSQPRTGGKTEAFF; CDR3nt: TGCGCCAGCAGCCAACCTAGGACAGGGGGTAAAACTGAAGCTTTCTTT
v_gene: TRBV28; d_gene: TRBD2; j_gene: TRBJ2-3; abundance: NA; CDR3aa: CASRVVGGVEGLTTDTQYF; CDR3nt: TGTGCCAGCAGGGTTGTGGGGGGGGTAGAAGGACTTACCACAGATACGCAGTATTTT
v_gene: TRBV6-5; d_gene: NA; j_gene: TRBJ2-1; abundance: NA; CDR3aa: CASSYSEQANNEQFF; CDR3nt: TGTGCCAGCAGTTACTCGGAACAGGCTAACAATGAGCAGTTCTTC
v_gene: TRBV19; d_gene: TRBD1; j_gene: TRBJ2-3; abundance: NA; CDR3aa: CATRTGGAGTDTQYF; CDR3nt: TGTGCCACGCGGACAGGGGGCGCGGGTACAGATACGCAGTATTTT
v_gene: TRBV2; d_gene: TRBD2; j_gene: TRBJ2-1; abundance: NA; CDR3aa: CAGKTSAAYNEQFF; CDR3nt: TGTGCCGGAAAGACTAGCGCCGCCTACAATGAGCAGTTCTTC
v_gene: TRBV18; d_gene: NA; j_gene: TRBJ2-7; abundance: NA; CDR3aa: CASSPREGVYEQYF; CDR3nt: TGTGCCAGCTCACCAAGGGAGGGGGTTTACGAGCAGTACTTC
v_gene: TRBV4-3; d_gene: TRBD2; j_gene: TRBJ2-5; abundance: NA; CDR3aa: CASSQVGGETQYF; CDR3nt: TGCGCCAGCAGCCAAGTGGGGGGGGAGACCCAGTACTTC
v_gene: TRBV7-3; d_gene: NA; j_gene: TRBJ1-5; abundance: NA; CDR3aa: CASSPGTPGQPQHF; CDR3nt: TGTGCCAGCAGCCCTGGGACACCCGGTCAGCCCCAGCATTTT
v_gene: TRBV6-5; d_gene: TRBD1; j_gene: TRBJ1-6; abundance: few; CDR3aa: CASSYYLDRVDSPLHF; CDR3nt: TGTGCCAGCAGTTATTATCTGGACAGGGTGGATTCACCCCTCCACTTT
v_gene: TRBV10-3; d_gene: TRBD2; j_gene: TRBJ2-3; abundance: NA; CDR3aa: CAISEVKTSGNTDTQYF; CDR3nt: TGTGCCATCAGTGAAGTAAAAACTAGCGGCAACACAGATACGCAGTATTTT
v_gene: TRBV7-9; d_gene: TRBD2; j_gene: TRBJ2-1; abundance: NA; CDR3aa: CASKASGSEEQFF; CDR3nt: TGTGCTTCCAAGGCTAGCGGGAGTGAAGAGCAGTTCTTC
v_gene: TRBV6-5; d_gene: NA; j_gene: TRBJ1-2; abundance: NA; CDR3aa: CASSYAPTENYGYTF; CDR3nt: TGTGCCAGCAGTTACGCCCCAACTGAAAACTATGGCTACACCTTC
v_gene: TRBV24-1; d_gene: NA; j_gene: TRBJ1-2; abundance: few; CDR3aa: CATSNGLDYGYTF; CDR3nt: TGTGCCACCAGTAACGGGTTGGACTATGGCTACACCTTC
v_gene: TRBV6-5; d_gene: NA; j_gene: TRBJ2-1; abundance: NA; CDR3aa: CASSYGAGQPGRQFF; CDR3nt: TGTGCCAGCAGTTACGGGGCGGGACAGCCGGGTAGGCAGTTCTTC
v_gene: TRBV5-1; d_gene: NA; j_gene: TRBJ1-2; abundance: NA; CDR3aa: CASSLEPRVYGYTF; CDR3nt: TGCGCCAGCAGCTTGGAACCCAGGGTCTATGGCTACACCTTC
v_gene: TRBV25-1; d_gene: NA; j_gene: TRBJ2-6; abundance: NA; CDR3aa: CASSEYGGPYSGANVLTF; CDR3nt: TGTGCCAGCAGTGAATACGGAGGGCCTTACTCTGGGGCCAACGTCCTGACTTTC
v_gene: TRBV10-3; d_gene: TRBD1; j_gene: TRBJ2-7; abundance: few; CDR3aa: CAISESGGRGEQYF; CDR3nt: TGTGCCATCAGTGAGTCAGGGGGCAGGGGCGAGCAGTACTTC
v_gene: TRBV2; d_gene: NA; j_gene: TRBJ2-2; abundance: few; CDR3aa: CASRGAEGSRGELFF; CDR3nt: TGTGCCAGCAGAGGAGCGGAGGGGTCTAGGGGGGAGCTGTTTTTT
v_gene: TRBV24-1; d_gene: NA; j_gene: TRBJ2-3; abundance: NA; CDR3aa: CAVQGGKASTDTQYF; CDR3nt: TGTGCCGTACAGGGAGGGAAAGCTAGCACAGATACGCAGTATTTT
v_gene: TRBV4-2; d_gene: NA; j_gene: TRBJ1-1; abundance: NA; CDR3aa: CASSQDLWNTEAFF; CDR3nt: TGTGCCAGCAGCCAAGATCTATGGAACACTGAAGCTTTCTTT
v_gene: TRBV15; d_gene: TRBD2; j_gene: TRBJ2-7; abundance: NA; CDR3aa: CATSRDLIAGGRSIGEQYF; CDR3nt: TGTGCCACCAGCAGAGATCTGATAGCGGGAGGGCGGTCTATAGGCGAGCAGTACTTC
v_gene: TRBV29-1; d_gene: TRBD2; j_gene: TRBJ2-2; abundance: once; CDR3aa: CSVRLAGLTGELFF; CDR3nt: TGCAGCGTTAGACTAGCGGGACTGACCGGGGAGCTGTTTTTT
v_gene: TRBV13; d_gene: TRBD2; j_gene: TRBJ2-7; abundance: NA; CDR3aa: CASSSPLQGLAFREQYF; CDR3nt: TGTGCCAGCAGCTCCCCCCTCCAGGGACTAGCATTCCGCGAGCAGTACTTC
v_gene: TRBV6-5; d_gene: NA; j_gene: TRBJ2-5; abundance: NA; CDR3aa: CASRDLASETQYF; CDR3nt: TGTGCCAGCAGGGACCTAGCATCTGAGACCCAGTACTTC